The T cell receptor (beta chain) under discussion was sequenced for a study of T cells in Graves' hyperthyroidism and ophthalmopathy. Study-level information: Before any treatment, at initial diagnosis, peripheral blood was collected. Study-level findings and limits: Most expanded thyroid clonotypes above 0.001 recurred in blood.

Stable hyperthyroidism: no ophthalmopathy progression over 18 months of follow-up. Concerning this clonotype itself: Its cognate antigen is unknown. One base away lies a much larger clone, so this may be a sequencing read error.

TCR beta CDR3 sequences were amplified from RNA transcripts. The TCR CDR3 first-round RT-PCR relied on the HTBI primer set. TCRdb re-analysed the multiplex PCR reads in MiXCR, keeping a single row per CDR3 protein. The table lists around 450,000 distinct CDR3 sequences, more than 15% of them singletons, with around 7.7% in the top ten. CDR1 is SGHKS and CDR2 is YYEKEE in the germline V gene (reference sequence). The CDR3 length is 14 residues. The rearrangement links TRBV5-5 to TRBJ2-5, with 9 bases identical to TRBD1. The sample was blood. The clonotype comes from a woman under 30 with Graves' hyperthyroidism. The chain's CDR3 is CANSPGQGFETQYF. The CDR3 DNA reads as TGCGCCAACAGCCCGGGACAGGGATTTGAGACCCAGTACTTC.